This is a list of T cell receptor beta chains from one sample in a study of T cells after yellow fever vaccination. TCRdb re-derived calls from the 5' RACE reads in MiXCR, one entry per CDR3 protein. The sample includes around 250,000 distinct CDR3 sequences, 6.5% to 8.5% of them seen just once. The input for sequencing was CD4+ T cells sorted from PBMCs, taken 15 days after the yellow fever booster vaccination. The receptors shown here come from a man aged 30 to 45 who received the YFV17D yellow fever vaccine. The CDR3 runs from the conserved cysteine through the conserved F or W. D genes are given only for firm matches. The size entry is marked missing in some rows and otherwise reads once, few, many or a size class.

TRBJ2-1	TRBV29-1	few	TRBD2	CRAGGDHNEQFF	TGCAGGGCTGGGGGGGACCACAATGAGCAGTTCTTC
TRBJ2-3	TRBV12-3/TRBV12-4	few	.	CASSSSPGLGTDTQYF	TGTGCCAGCAGTTCGAGTCCAGGGCTAGGCACAGATACGCAGTATTTT
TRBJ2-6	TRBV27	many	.	CASSSEGAGANVLTF	TGTGCCAGCAGTTCCGAGGGAGCCGGGGCCAACGTCCTGACTTTC
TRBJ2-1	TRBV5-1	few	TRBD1	CASSQGQTRNEQFF	TGCGCCAGCAGCCAGGGACAGACCCGCAATGAGCAGTTCTTC
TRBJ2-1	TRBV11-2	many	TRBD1	CASSRWDRYNEQFF	TGTGCCAGCAGCCGCTGGGACAGGTACAATGAGCAGTTCTTC
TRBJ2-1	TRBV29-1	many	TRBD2	CSVDPLAGWYNEQFF	TGCAGCGTTGACCCGCTAGCGGGATGGTACAATGAGCAGTTCTTC
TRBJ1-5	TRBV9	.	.	CASSVALDQPQHF	TGTGCCAGCAGCGTAGCTCTGGATCAGCCCCAGCATTTT
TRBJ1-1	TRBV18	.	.	CASSLQGANTEAFF	TGTGCCAGCTCCCTACAGGGAGCGAACACTGAAGCTTTCTTT
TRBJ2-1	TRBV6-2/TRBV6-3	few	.	CASSPLSRAGNEQFF	TGTGCCAGCAGTCCCCTCTCCAGGGCGGGCAATGAGCAGTTCTTC
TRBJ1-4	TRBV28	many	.	CASTSLNEKLFF	TGTGCCAGCACCTCCTTGAATGAAAAACTGTTTTTT
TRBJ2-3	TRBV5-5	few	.	CASSFRGLGTDTQYF	TGTGCCAGCAGCTTTCGGGGGCTCGGCACAGATACGCAGTATTTT
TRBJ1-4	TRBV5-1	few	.	CASSFWGGRNEKLFF	TGCGCCAGCAGCTTTTGGGGAGGGCGTAATGAAAAACTGTTTTTT
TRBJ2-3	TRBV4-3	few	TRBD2	CASSQEGGGSDTQYF	TGCGCCAGCAGCCAAGAAGGCGGGGGTTCAGATACGCAGTATTTT